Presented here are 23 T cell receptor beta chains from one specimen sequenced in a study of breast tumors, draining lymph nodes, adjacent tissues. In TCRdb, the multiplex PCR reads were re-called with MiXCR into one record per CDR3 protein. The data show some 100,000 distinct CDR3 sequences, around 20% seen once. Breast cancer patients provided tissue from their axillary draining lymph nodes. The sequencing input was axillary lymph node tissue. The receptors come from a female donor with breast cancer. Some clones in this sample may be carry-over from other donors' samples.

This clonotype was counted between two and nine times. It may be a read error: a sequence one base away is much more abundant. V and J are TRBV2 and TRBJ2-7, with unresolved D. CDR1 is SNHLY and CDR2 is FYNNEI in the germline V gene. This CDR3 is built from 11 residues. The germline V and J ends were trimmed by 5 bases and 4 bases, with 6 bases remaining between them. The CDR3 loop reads CASSPQYEQYF. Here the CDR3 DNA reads TGTGCCAGCAGTCCCCAGTACGAGCAGTACTTC. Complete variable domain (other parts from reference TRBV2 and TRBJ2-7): EPEVTQTPSHQVTQMGQEVILRCVPISNHLYFYWYRQILGQKVEFLVSFYNNEISEKSEIFDDQFSVERPDGSNFTLKIRSTKLEDSAMYFCASSPQYEQYFGPGTRLTVT.

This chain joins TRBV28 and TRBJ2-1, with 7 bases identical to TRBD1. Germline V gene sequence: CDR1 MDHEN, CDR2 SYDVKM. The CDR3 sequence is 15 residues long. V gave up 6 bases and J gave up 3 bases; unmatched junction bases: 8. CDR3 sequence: CASRIRAGGYNEQFF. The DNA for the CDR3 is TGTGCCAGCAGAATCCGGGCAGGGGGCTACAATGAGCAGTTCTTC.

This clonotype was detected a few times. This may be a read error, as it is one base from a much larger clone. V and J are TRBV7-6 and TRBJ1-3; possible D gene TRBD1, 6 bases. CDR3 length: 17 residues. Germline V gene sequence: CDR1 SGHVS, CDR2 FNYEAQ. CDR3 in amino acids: CASSSGGQGTGGSTIYF. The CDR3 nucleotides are TGTGCCAGCAGCTCCGGGGGGCAGGGCACCGGAGGAAGCACCATATATTTT.

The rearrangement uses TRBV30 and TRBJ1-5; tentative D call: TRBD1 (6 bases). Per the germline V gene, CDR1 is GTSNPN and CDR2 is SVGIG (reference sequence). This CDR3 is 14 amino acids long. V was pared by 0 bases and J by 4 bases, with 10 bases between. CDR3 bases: TGTGCCTGGAGTGTGGGGACATTTAATCAGCCCCAGCATTTT. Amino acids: CAWSVGTFNQPQHF.

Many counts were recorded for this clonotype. This chain's CDR3 is CSAQRDTQYF. The CDR3 DNA reads as TGCAGTGCCCAACGGGATACGCAGTATTTT. The gene calls are TRBV20-1 and TRBJ2-3; D gene unclear. V lost 6 bases and J 6 bases, leaving 7 bases between the germline ends. CDR1 and CDR2 from the germline V gene are DFQATT and SNEGSKA (reference sequence). The CDR3 length is 10 residues.

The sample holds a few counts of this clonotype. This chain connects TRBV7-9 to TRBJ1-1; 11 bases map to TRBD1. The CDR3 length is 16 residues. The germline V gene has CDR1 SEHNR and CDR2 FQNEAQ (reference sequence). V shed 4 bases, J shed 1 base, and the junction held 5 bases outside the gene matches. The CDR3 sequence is CASSWGTGGSNTEAFF. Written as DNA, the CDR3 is TGTGCCAGCAGCTGGGGGACAGGGGGGTCGAACACTGAAGCTTTCTTT.

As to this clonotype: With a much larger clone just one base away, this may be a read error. Here the CDR3 reads CASSLGVTGLQETQCF. The CDR3 nucleotides read TGCGCCAGCAGCTTGGGAGTAACAGGGCTCCAAGAGACCCAGTGCTTC. The chain uses TRBV5-1 and TRBJ2-5; weak D call: TRBD1 (6 bases). CDR3 length: 16 residues. Germline CDR1 is SGHRS and CDR2 is YFSETQ.

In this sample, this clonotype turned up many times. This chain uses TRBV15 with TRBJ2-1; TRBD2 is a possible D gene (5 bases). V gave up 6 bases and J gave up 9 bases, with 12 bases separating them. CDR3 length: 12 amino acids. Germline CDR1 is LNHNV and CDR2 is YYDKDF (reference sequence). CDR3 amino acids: CATRRGRIEQFF. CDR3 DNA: TGTGCCACCAGGCGAGGGCGGATTGAGCAGTTCTTC.

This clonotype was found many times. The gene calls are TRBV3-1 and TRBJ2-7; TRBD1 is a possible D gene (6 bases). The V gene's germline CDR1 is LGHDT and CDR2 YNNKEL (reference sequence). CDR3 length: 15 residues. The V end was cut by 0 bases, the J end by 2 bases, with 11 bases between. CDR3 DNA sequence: TGTGCCAGCAGCCAAGACCGAACAGGGCCCTACGAGCAGTACTTC. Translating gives CASSQDRTGPYEQYF.

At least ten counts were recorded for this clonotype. CDR3: CSASRTVNEKLFF. Written as DNA, the CDR3 is TGCAGTGCTAGCAGGACAGTCAATGAAAAACTGTTTTTT. J is TRBJ1-4 and V is TRBV20-1; TRBD1 is a possible D gene (6 bases). The CDR3 sequence is 13 residues long. From germline, CDR1 is DFQATT and CDR2 SNEGSKA (reference sequence). The V gene lost 3 bases and the J gene lost 5 bases, with 10 bases spanning the gap.

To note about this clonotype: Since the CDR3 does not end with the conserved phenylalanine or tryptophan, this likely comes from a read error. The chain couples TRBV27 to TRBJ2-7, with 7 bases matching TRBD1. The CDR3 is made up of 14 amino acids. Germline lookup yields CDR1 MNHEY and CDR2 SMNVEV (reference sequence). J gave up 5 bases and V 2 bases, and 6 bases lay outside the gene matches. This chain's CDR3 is CASSLQGEYHEQYL. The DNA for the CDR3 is TGTGCCAGCAGTTTACAGGGGGAATACCACGAGCAGTACCTC.

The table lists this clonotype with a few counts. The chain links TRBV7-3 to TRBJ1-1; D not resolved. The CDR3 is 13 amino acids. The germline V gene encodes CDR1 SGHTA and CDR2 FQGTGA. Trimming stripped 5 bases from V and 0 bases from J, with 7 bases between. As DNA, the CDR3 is TGTGCCAGCAGCGCAGTCTTGAACACTGAAGCTTTCTTT. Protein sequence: CASSAVLNTEAFF.

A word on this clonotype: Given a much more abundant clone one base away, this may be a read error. CDR3 bases: TGTGCCAGCGGCATCAGGGGGGTTGATGGTGAAAAACTGTTTTTT. This sequence encodes CASGIRGVDGEKLFF. The V and J genes are TRBV5-6 and TRBJ1-4, with 7 bases lining up with TRBD1. CDR1 and CDR2 (germline): SGHDT, YYEEEE. The V gene end was trimmed by 7 bases and the J gene end by 7 bases; junction bases not matched to a gene: 13. CDR3 length equals 15 residues.

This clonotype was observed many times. The CDR3 nucleotides read TGTGCCAGCAGTTACTCGACTAACTATGGCTACACCTTC. It translates to CASSYSTNYGYTF. The rearrangement joins TRBV6-6 to TRBJ1-2; D ambiguous. Trimming left V 0 bases short and J 0 bases short, with 2 bases between. This CDR3 is 13 amino acids long. The germline gives CDR1 MNHNY, CDR2 SVGAGI (reference sequence).

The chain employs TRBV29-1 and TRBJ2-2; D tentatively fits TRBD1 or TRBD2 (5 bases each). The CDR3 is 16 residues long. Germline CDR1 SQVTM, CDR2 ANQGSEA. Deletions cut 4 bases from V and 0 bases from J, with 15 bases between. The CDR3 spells CSVGGLGTPNTGELFF. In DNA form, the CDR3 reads TGCAGCGTTGGCGGCTTAGGGACGCCGAACACCGGGGAGCTGTTTTTT.

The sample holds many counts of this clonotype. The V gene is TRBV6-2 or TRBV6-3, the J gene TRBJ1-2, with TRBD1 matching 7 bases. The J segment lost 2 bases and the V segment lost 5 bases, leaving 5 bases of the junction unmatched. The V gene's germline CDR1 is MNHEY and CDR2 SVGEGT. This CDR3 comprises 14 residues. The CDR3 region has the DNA TGTGCCAGCAGTATGACAGGGTCGAACTATGGCTACACCTTC. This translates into CASSMTGSNYGYTF.

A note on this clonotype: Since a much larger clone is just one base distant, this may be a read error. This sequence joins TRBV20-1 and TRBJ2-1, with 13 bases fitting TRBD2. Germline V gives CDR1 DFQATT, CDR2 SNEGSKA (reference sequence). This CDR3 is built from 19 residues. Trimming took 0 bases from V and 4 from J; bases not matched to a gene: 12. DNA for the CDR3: TGCAGTGCTAGAGACAAACCGAGACTAGCGGGGGGTTCGTACAATGAGCAGTTCTTC. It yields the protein CSARDKPRLAGGSYNEQFF.

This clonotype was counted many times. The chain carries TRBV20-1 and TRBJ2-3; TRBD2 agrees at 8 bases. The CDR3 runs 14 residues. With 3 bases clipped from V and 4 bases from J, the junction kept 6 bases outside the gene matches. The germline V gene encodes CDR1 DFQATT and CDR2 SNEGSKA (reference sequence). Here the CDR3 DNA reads TGCAGTGCTAGGGTAGCGGGAATGTCAGATACGCAGTATTTT. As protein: CSARVAGMSDTQYF.

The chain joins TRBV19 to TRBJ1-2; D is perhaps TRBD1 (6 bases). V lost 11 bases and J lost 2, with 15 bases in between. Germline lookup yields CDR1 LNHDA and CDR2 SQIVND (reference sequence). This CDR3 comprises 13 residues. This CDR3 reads CACVDSRNYGYTF. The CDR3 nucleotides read TGTGCCTGTGTGGACAGCCGAAACTATGGCTACACCTTC.

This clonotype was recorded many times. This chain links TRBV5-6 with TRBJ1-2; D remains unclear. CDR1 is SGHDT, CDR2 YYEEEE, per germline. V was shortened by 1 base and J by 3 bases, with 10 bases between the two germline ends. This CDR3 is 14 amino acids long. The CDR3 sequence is CASSLPSQDYGYTF. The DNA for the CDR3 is TGTGCCAGCAGCTTGCCGAGTCAGGACTATGGCTACACCTTC.

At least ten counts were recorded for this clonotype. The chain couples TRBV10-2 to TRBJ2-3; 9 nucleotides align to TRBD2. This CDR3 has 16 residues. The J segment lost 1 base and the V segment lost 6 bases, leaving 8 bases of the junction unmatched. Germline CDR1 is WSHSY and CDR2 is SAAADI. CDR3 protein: CASRRTSDAGTDTQYF. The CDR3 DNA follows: TGCGCCAGCAGGAGGACTAGCGACGCGGGCACAGATACGCAGTATTTT.

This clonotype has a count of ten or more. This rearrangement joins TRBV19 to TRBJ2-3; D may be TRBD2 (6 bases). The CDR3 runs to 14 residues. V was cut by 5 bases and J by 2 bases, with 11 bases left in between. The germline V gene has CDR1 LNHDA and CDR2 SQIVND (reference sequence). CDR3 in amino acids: CASSVSGSTDTQYF. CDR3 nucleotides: TGTGCCAGTAGTGTTAGCGGATCCACAGATACGCAGTATTTT.

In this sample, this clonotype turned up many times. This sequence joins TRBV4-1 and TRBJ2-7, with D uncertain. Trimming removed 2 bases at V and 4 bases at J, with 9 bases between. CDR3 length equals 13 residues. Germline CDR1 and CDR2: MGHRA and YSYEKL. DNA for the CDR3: TGCGCCAGCAGCCAAAGTCACGGTTACGAGCAGTACTTC. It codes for CASSQSHGYEQYF.